The present T cell receptor (beta chain) was sequenced within a study of beta chain features in type 1 diabetes. General study results and limits: TCRB CDR3s were moderately but significantly shorter in Type 1 diabetes patients in all four CD4+ subsets. Among type 1 diabetes patients, VDJ junctions had fewer insertions and more deletions.

CD45RO/CCR7/CD25/CD127/CD95/CD27 separated CD4+ naive, central memory, regulatory and stem cell-like memory cells by sorting. The entirety of the isolated RNA underwent reverse transcription, so expressed TCRB transcripts were sequenced. Repertoires were generated with immunoSEQ multiplex PCR, while TCRdb's copy carries only in-frame clones and drops some. The sample consists of about 120,000 clones, 16% of them appearing once. Trimming pared 7 bases from V and 1 base from J, leaving 13 bases between. Germline assignment: CDR1 SQVTM and CDR2 ANQGSEA. The CDR3 has 14 amino acids. There are a few counts of this clone. The antigen is not known.

Sequencing input: central memory CD4+ T cells from blood. The chain couples TRBV29-1 to TRBJ2-2; D gene uncertain. The source of this sequence is a young man with type 1 diabetes. CDR3 sequence (DNA): TGCAGCGCCATCGGGCCCAAGAACACCGGGGAGCTGTTTTTT. This translates into CSAIGPKNTGELFF.